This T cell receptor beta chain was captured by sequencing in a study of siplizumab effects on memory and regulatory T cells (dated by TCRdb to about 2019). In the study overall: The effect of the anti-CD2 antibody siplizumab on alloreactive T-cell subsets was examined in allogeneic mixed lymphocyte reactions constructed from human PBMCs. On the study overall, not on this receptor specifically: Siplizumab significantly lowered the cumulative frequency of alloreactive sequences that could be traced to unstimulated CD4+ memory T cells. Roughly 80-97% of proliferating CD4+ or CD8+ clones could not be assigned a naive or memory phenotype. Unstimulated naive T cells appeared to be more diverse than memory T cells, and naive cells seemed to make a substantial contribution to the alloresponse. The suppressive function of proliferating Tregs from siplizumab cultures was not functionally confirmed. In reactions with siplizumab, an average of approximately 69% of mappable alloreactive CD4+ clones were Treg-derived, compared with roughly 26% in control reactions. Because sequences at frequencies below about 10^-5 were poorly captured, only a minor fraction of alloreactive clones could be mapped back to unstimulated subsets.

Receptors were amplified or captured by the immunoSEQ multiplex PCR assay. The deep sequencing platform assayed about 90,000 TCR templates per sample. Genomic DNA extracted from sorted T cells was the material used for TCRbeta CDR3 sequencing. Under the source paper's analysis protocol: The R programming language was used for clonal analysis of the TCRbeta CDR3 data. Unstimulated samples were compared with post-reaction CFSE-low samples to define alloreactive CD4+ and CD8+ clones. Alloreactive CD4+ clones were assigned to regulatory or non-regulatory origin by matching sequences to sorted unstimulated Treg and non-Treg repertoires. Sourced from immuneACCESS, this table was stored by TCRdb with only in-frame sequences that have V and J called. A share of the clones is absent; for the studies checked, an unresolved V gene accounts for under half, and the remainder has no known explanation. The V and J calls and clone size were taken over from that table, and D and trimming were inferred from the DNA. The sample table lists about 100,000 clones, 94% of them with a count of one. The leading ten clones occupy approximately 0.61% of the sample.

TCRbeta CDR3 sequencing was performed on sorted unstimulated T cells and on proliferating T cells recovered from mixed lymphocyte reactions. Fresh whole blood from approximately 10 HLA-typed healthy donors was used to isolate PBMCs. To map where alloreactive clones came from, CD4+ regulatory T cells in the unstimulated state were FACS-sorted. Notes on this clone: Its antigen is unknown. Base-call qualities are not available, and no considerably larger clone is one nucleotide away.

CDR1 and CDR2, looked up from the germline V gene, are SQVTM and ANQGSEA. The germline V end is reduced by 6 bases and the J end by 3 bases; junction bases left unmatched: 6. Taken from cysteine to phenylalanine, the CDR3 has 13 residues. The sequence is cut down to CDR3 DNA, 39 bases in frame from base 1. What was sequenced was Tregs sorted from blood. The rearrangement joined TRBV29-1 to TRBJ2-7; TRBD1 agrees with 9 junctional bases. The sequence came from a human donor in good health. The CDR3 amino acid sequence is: CSVTGGSGYEQYF. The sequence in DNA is TGCAGCGTGACAGGGGGAAGCGGCTACGAGCAGTACTTC.